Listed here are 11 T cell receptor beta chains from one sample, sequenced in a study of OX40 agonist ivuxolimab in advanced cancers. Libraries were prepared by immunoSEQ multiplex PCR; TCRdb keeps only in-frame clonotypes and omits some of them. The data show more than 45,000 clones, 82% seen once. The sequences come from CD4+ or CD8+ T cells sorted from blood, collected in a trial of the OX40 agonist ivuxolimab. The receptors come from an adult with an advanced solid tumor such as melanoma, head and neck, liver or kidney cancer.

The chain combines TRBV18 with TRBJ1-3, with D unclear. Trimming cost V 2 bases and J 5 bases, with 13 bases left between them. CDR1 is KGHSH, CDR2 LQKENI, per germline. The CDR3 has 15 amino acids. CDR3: CASSPSTTTRNTIYF. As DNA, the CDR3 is TGTGCCAGCTCACCAAGTACAACGACGCGAAACACCATATATTTT.

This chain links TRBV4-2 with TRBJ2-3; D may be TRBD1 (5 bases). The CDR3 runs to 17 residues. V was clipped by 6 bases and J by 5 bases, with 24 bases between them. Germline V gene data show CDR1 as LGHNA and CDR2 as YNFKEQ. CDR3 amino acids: CASSQKKAGRDLDTQYF. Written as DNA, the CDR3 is TGTGCCAGCAGTCAGAAGAAGGCAGGGCGTGACCTAGATACGCAGTATTTT.

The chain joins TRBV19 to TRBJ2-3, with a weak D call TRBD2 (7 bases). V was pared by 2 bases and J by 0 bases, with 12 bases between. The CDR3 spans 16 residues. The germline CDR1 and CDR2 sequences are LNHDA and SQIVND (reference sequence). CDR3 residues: CASSIQGRGSTDTQYF. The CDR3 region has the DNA TGTGCCAGTAGTATACAAGGGAGGGGGAGCACAGATACGCAGTATTTT. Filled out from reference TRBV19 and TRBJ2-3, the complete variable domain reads DGGITQSPKYLFRKEGQNVTLSCEQNLNHDAMYWYRQDPGQGLRLIYYSQIVNDFQKGDIAEGYSVSREKKESFPLTVTSAQKNPTAFYLCASSIQGRGSTDTQYFGPGTRLTVL.

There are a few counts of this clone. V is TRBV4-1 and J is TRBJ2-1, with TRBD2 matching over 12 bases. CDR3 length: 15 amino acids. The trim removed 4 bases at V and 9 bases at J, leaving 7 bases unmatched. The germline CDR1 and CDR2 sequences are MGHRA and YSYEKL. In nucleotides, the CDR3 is TGCGCCAGCAGCCCTTTCGGACTAGCGGGGATTGAGCAGTTCTTC. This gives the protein CASSPFGLAGIEQFF.

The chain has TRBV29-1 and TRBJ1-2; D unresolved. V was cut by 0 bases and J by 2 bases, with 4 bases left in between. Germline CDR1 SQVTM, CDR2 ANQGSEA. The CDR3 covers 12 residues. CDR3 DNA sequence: TGCAGCGTTGAAGACCCCAACTATGGCTACACCTTC. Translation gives CSVEDPNYGYTF.

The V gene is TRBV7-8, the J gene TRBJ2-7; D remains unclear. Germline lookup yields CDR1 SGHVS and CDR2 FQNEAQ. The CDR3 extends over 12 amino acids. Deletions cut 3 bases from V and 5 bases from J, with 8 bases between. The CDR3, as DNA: TGTGCCAGCAGCTTTAATATCCACGAGCAGTACTTC. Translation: CASSFNIHEQYF.

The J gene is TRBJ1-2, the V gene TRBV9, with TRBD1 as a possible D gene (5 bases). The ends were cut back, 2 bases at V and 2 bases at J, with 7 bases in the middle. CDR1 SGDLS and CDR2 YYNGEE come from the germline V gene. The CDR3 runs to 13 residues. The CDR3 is CASSVTVNYGYTF. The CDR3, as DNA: TGTGCCAGCAGCGTGACAGTGAACTATGGCTACACCTTC. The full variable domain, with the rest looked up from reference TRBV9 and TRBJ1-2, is DSGVTQTPKHLITATGQRVTLRCSPRSGDLSVYWYQQSLDQGLQFLIQYYNGEERAKGNILERFSAQQFPDLHSELNLSSLELGDSALYFCASSVTVNYGYTFGSGTRLTVV.

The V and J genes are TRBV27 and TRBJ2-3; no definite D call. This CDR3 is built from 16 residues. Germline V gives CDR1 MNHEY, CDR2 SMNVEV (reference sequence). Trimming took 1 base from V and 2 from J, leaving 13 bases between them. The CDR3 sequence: CASSLFGSLSTDTQYF. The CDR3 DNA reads TGTGCCAGCAGTTTATTTGGATCCCTCTCCACAGATACGCAGTATTTT.

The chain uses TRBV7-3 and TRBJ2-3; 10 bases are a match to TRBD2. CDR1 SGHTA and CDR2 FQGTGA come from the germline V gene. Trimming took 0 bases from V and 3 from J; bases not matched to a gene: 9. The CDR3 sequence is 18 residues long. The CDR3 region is CASSLTGPSGSQTDTQYF. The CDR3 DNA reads TGTGCCAGCAGCTTAACAGGTCCTAGCGGGAGCCAGACAGATACGCAGTATTTT.

The CDR3 region has the DNA TGTGCCAGCAGTGCCGGGACAGGGTACGGCGGGGAGCTGTTTTTT. It yields the protein CASSAGTGYGGELFF. This chain joins TRBV6-4 and TRBJ2-2; 9 bases align to TRBD1. J lost 7 bases, V lost 4 bases, and 7 bases had no gene match. The CDR3 spans 15 residues. In germline, CDR1 is MRHNA, CDR2 SNTAGT.

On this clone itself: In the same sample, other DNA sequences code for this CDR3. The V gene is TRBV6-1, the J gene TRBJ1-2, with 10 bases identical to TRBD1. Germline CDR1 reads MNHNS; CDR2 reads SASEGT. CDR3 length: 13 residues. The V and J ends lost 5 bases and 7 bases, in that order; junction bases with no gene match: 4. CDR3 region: CASSPRDRGGYTF. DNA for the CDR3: TGTGCCAGCAGTCCCCGGGACAGGGGTGGCTACACCTTC.